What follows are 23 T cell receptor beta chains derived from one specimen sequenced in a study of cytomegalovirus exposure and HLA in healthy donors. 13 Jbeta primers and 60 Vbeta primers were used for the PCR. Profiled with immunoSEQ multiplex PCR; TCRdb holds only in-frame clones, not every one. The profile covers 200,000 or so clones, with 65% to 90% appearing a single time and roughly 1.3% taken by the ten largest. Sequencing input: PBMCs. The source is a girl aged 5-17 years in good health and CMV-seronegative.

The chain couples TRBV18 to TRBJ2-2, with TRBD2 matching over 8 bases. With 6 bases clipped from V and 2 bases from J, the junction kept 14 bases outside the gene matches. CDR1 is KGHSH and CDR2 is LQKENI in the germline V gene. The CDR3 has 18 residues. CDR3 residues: CASSRTGGPGANTGELFF. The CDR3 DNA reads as TGTGCCAGCTCGAGAACGGGAGGGCCAGGAGCCAACACCGGGGAGCTGTTTTTT.

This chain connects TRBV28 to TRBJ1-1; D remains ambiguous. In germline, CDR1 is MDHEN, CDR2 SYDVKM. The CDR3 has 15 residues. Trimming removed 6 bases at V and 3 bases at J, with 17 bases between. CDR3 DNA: TGTGCCAGCAGCCTTTCCCGCCCTGAGTACACTGAAGCTTTCTTT. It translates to CASSLSRPEYTEAFF.

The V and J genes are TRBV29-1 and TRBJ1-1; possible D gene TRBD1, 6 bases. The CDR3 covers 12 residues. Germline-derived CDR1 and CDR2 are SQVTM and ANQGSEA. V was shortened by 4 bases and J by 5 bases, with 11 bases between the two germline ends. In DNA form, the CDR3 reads TGCAGCGTTGCTACAGGGTTGACTGAAGCTTTCTTT. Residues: CSVATGLTEAFF.

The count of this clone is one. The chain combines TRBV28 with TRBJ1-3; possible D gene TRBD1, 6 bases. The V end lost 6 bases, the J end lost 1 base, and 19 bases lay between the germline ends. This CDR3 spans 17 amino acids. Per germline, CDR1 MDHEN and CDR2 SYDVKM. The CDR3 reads CASSRGGHPRSGNTIYF. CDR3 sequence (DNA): TGTGCCAGCAGCCGGGGGGGACACCCGAGATCTGGAAACACCATATATTTT.

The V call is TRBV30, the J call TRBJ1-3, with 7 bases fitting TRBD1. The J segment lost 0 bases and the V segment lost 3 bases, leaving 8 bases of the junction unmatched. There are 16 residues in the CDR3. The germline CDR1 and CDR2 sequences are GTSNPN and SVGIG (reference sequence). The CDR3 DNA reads TGTGCCTGGAGAAGGGGGCGGAGGAGCTCTGGAAACACCATATATTTT. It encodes CAWRRGRRSSGNTIYF. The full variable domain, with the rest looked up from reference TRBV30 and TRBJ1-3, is SQTIHQWPATLVQPVGSPLSLECTVEGTSNPNLYWYRQAAGRGLQLLFYSVGIGQISSEVPQNLSASRPQDRQFILSSKKLLLSDSGFYLCAWRRGRRSSGNTIYFGEGSWLTVV.

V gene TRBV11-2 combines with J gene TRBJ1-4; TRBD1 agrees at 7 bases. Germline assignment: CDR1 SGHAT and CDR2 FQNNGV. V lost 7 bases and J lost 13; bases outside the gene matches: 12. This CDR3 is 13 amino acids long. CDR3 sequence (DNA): TGTGCCAGCACCTCTTACCGGACAGGTCGACTGTTTTTT. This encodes CASTSYRTGRLFF.

The CDR3 DNA is TGTGCCAGCAGTCCACTCACACAGAGAACCACCGGGGAGCTGTTTTTT. Translated: CASSPLTQRTTGELFF. The chain uses TRBV5-6 and TRBJ2-2; D is undetermined. The germline CDR1 and CDR2 sequences are SGHDT and YYEEEE. CDR3 length: 16 residues. The V end lost 5 bases, the J end lost 4 bases, and 18 bases lay between the germline ends.

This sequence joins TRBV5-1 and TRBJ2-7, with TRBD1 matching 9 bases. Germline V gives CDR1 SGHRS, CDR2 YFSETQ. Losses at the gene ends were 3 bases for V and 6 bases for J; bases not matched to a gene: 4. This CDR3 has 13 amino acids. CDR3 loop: CASSWDRVGEQYF. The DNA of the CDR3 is TGCGCCAGCAGCTGGGACAGGGTCGGCGAGCAGTACTTC.

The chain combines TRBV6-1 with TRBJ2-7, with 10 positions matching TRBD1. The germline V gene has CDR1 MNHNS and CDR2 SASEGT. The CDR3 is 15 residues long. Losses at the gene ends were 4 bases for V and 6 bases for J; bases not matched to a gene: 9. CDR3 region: CASSGGGTGEAEQYF. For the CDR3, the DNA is TGTGCCAGCAGTGGAGGAGGGACAGGGGAAGCCGAGCAGTACTTC.

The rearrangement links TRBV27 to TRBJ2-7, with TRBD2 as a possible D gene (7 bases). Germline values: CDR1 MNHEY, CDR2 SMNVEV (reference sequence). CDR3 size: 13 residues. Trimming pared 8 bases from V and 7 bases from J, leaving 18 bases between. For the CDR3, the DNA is TGTGCCAGCCGGAGGGGGGGGCCGGGGGAGCAGTACTTC. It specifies CASRRGGPGEQYF.

This CDR3 reads CASSLGGLQETQYF. CDR3 nucleotide sequence: TGCGCCAGCAGCTTGGGGGGCCTACAAGAGACCCAGTACTTC. The chain recombines TRBV5-1 with TRBJ2-5; possibly TRBD1 for D (5 bases). V was shortened by 0 bases and J by 2 bases, with 8 bases between the two germline ends. Germline assignment: CDR1 SGHRS and CDR2 YFSETQ. The CDR3 sequence is 14 residues long.

The CDR3 DNA follows: TGTGCCAGCAGCTGGGGACAGGGGGAGGGCTACACCTTC. Translating it yields CASSWGQGEGYTF. The chain links TRBV27 to TRBJ1-2, with TRBD1 identical over 11 bases. Trimming cost V 6 bases and J 8 bases; bases outside gene matches: 5. The CDR3 loop spans 13 amino acids. The germline CDR1 and CDR2 sequences are MNHEY and SMNVEV (reference sequence).

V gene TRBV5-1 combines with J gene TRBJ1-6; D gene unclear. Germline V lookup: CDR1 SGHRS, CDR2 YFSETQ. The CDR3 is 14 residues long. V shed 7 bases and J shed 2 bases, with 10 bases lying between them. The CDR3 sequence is CASQGSAYNSPLHF. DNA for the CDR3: TGCGCCAGCCAAGGGAGTGCCTATAATTCACCCCTCCACTTT.

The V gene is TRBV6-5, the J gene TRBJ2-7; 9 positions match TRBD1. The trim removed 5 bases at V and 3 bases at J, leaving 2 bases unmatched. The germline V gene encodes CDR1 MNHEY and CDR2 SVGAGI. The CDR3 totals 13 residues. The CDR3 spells CASSKTGGYEQYF. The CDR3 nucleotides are TGTGCCAGCAGTAAGACAGGGGGCTACGAGCAGTACTTC.

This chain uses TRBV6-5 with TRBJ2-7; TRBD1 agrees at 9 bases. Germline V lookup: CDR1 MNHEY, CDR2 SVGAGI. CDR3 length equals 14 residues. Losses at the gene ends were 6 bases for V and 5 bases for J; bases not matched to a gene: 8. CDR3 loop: CASSRGQGMNEQYF. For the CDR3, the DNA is TGTGCCAGCAGCCGCGGACAGGGGATGAACGAGCAGTACTTC.

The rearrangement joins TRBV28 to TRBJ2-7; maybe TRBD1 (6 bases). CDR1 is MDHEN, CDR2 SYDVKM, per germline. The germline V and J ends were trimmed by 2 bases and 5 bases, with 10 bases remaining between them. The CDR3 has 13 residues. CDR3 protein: CASSLAGAHEQYF. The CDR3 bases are TGTGCCAGCAGTTTAGCAGGGGCCCACGAGCAGTACTTC.

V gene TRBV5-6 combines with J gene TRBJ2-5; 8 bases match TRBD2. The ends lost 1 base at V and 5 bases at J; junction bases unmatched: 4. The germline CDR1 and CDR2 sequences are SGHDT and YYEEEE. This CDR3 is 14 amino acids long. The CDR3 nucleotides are TGTGCCAGCAGCTTGACCGGGACTAGTGAGACCCAGTACTTC. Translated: CASSLTGTSETQYF. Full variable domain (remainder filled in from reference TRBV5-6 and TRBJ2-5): DAGVTQSPTHLIKTRGQQVTLRCSPKSGHDTVSWYQQALGQGPQFIFQYYEEEERQRGNFPDRFSGHQFPNYSSELNVNALLLGDSALYLCASSLTGTSETQYFGPGTRLLVL.

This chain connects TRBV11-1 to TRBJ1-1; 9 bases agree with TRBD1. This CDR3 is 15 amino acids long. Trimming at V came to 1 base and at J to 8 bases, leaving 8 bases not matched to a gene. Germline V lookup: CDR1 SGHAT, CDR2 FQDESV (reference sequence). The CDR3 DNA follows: TGTGCCAGCAGCTTAGACAGGGGGCGCGGACCAGAAGCTTTCTTT. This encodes CASSLDRGRGPEAFF. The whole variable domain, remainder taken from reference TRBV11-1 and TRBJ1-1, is EAEVAQSPRYKITEKSQAVAFWCDPISGHATLYWYRQILGQGPELLVQFQDESVVDDSQLPKDRFSAERLKGVDSTLKIQPAELGDSAMYLCASSLDRGRGPEAFFGQGTRLTVV.

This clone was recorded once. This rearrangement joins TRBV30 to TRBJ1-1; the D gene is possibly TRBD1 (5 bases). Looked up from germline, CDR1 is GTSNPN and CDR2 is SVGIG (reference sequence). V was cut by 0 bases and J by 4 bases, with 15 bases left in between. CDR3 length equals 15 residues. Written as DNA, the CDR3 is TGTGCCTGGAGTGTACGGGCAGGGTGGGTCACTGAAGCTTTCTTT. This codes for CAWSVRAGWVTEAFF.

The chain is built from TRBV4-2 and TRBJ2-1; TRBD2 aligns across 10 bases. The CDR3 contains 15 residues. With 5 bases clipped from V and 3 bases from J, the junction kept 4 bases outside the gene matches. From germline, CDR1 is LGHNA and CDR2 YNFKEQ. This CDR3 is CASSSSGGYYNEQFF. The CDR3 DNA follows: TGTGCCAGCAGCTCTAGCGGGGGATACTACAATGAGCAGTTCTTC.

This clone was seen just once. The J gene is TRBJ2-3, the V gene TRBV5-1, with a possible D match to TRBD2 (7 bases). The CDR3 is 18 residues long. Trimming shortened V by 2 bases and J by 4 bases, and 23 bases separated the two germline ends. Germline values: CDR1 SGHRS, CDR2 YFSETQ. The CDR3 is CASSLLRGGGRGPDTQYF. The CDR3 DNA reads TGCGCCAGCAGCTTACTTAGAGGGGGGGGGCGCGGACCAGATACGCAGTATTTT.

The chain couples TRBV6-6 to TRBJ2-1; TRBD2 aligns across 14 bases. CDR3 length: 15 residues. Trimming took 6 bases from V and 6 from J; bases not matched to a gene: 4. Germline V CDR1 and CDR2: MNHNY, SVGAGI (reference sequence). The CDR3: CASRTGTSGSNEQFF. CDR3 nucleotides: TGTGCCAGCAGGACCGGGACTAGCGGGAGCAATGAGCAGTTCTTC.

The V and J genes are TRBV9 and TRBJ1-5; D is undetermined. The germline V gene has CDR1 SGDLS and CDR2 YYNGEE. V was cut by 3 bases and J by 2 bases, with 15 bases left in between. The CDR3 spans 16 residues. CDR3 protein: CASSALTRLRNQPQHF. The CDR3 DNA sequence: TGTGCCAGCAGCGCCCTCACCCGGTTGCGCAATCAGCCCCAGCATTTT.